This note documents a single T cell receptor (beta chain) sequence. This clone turned up a few times. Its antigen is not yet known. Nothing much larger sits one base from this clone, and base qualities are not available. The sample comes from a study of beta chain features in type 1 diabetes (dated by TCRdb to the late 2010s). At the level of the whole study: Patients and healthy donors did not differ in mean age, gender distribution, total cell number or subset yield. A total of approximately 100 million sorted cells were examined across all samples, and the number of cells per subset was strongly correlated with RNA yield. In the study, TCRB repertoires of sorted circulating CD4+ T cell subsets from recently diagnosed type 1 diabetes patients were compared with those of matched healthy donors. Whereas all 28 donors provided naive and central memory subsets, regulatory and stem cell-like memory subsets were isolated from just 8 patients and roughly 8 healthy donors. Paper-wide results and their limitations: Because cDNA was sequenced instead of genomic DNA, highly expressing activated cells could be over-represented, though the groups showed no difference in activation or CD3 levels. At VDJ recombination sites, patients with type 1 diabetes made fewer insertions and deleted more nucleotides, a pattern implying thymic rearrangement abnormalities. In all four CD4+ subsets, TCRB CDR3 length was moderately but significantly shorter in type 1 diabetes patients. Because small numbers of individuals were included in the HLA sub-analyses, any influence of HLA type on TCRB rearrangement was left unresolved. Naive, central memory and regulatory TCRB repertoires appeared to be more similar among patients than among healthy donors. Shorter templates might be favored by PCR, yet because patient and control samples were amplified and corrected together, any such skew would affect both groups equally.

A single peripheral blood draw of about 120 mL on average was collected from each donor into heparinised tubes. A BD FACSAria II and a panel including CD45RO, CCR7, CD25, CD127, CD95 and CD27 were used to sort naive, central memory, regulatory and stem cell-like memory CD4+ T cells. Every sorted population had a purity above 98%. Right away, PBMCs were isolated by Lymphoprep density gradient centrifugation and were stained directly, with no culture step. To minimize batch effects, samples were stained and sorted in pairs, one healthy donor with one patient per experiment. V is clipped by 0 bases and J by 4 bases, and the sequence between their germline boundaries is 19 bases long. The germline V gene (reference sequence) provides CDR1 GTSNPN and CDR2 SVGIG. There are 17 amino acids in the CDR3, from cysteine to phenylalanine inclusive. Of the read, only the CDR3 DNA is kept; its 51 bases are in frame from base 1.

The High Capacity cDNA Reverse Transcription Kit was used to reverse transcribe all of the isolated RNA, meaning that expressed TCRB transcripts were what got sequenced. Naive, central memory and regulatory T cell samples underwent deep immunoSEQ sequencing, averaging around 3.7 million total reads per sample. After sorted cells were lysed in RLT buffer, RNA was extracted with DNase-treated RNeasy Micro or Mini kits, with the choice depending on cell number. To prevent cross-contamination, every cell subset was processed on its own, while patient and healthy donor samples were processed together. The immunoSEQ multiplex PCR was used to amplify TCRB sequences from cDNA, generating 87-bp fragments that spanned the CDR3 region. Sequencing of the amplicons was performed on the Illumina HiSeq platform. Per the source publication's procedure: PCR bias was corrected computationally using synthetic template baselines, and reads within Hamming distance 2 were collapsed, with unmergeable singletons discarded. By aligning reads against IMGT, V, D and J genes, CDR3 length, and insertions or deletions at six rearrangement sites were assigned. Within each subset, clonotype counts were normalized to sorted cell number, and only after that were true diversity and Gini coefficients computed with the tcR R package. The overlap coefficient, calculated on TCRB nucleotide sequences, was used to quantify repertoire sharing. Out-of-frame TCRB sequences from naive cells were analyzed to stand in for the pre-selection repertoire. The clones in this table, taken by TCRdb from immuneACCESS, are in-frame only. Not every clone is retained; where verified, under half of the shortfall comes from an unresolved V gene, and the cause of the rest is unknown. The V and J calls and clone size are taken from that table; D and trimming were inferred from the DNA. The table for this sample lists hundreds of thousands of clones; roughly 11% of them were counted only once. The ten largest clones represent more than 0.015% of the sample.

Sequencing used naive CD4+ T cells from blood. According to the study, the label for this sample's cell subset or site signals: true naive CD4+ T cells. The origin of this receptor is a man aged 25 to 40 with type 1 diabetes. The chain was built from TRBV30 and TRBJ2-1, with a weak D call of TRBD2 (6 bases match). The DNA is as follows: TGTGCCTGGAGTGTAGGGAGGCGGGTTCCCCTTTACAATGAGCAGTTCTTC. It is translated as CAWSVGRRVPLYNEQFF.